The 4 T cell receptor beta chains below all came from one sample that was sequenced in a study of Graves' ophthalmopathy and Graves' hyperthyroidism. RNA transcripts provided the template for amplifying TCR beta CDR3 regions. HTBI primers were used in a first-round RT-PCR, which preceded a second-round multiplex PCR. From the multiplex PCR reads, TCRdb called clonotypes with MiXCR, one entry per CDR3 protein. The sample holds more than 40,000 distinct CDR3 sequences, around 48% seen once. Input material: peripheral blood. These receptors all stem from an adult man with Graves' ophthalmopathy.

This clonotype rates as medium-sized. V usage is TRBV2 and J usage is TRBJ1-6; 9 nucleotides match TRBD1. Germline loops: CDR1 SNHLY, CDR2 FYNNEI. After removal of 6 bases from V and 6 bases from J, the junction contained 0 bases not matched to a gene. This CDR3 is built from 13 residues. The CDR3 sequence: CASRDRGNSPLHF. CDR3 in DNA: TGTGCCAGCAGGGACAGGGGTAATTCACCCCTCCACTTT.

This clonotype was observed a handful of times. The gene calls are TRBV29-1 and TRBJ2-5, with D possibly being TRBD1 (6 bases). Germline lookup yields CDR1 SQVTM and CDR2 ANQGSEA. This CDR3 is built from 14 residues. Trimming stripped 2 bases from V and 6 bases from J, with 16 bases between. This CDR3 is CSVERAGQGKTQYF. For the CDR3, the DNA is TGCAGCGTTGAAAGGGCCGGGCAGGGGAAGACCCAGTACTTC. Full variable domain (outside the CDR3, taken from reference TRBV29-1 and TRBJ2-5): SAVISQKPSRDICQRGTSLTIQCQVDSQVTMMFWYRQQPGQSLTLIATANQGSEATYESGFVIDKFPISRPNLTFSTLTVSNMSPEDSSIYLCSVERAGQGKTQYFGPGTRLLVL.

There are a few counts of this clonotype. The chain employs TRBV18 and TRBJ2-1; 9 nucleotides align to TRBD1. The CDR3 extends over 15 amino acids. Germline-derived CDR1 and CDR2 are KGHSH and LQKENI. Germline trimming cut 4 bases from V and 3 bases from J; bases unmatched to any gene: 4. In nucleotides, the CDR3 is TGTGCCAGCTCACGGAGACAGGGGGACTACAATGAGCAGTTCTTC. It specifies CASSRRQGDYNEQFF.

This clonotype came up many times. The genes are TRBV5-1 and TRBJ2-2, with 7 positions matching TRBD1. Germline lookup yields CDR1 SGHRS and CDR2 YFSETQ. The CDR3 totals 15 residues. V shed 3 bases and J 4 bases; nucleotides not matched to a gene: 6. In DNA form, the CDR3 reads TGCGCCAGCAGCTCCGACAGGGATTTCACCGGGGAGCTGTTTTTT. Translated: CASSSDRDFTGELFF. Together with reference TRBV5-1 and TRBJ2-2, the CDR3 gives the full variable domain: KAGVTQTPRYLIKTRGQQVTLSCSPISGHRSVSWYQQTPGQGLQFLFEYFSETQRNKGNFPGRFSGRQFSNSRSEMNVSTLELGDSALYLCASSSDRDFTGELFFGEGSRLTVL.